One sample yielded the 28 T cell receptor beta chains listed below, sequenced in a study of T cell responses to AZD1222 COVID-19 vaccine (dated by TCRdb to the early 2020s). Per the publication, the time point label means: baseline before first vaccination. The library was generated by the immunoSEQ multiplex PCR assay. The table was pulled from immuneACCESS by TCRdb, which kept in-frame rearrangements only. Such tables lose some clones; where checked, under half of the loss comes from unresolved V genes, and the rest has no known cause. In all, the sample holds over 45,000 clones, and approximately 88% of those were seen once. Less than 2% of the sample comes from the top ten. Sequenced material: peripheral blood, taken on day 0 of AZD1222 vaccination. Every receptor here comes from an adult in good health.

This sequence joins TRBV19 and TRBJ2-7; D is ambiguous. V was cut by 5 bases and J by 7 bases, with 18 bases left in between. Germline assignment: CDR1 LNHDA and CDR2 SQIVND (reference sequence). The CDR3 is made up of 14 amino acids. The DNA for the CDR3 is TGTGCCAGTAGTTCCCGAGGCTCGCGGAGTGAGCAGTACTTC. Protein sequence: CASSSRGSRSEQYF.

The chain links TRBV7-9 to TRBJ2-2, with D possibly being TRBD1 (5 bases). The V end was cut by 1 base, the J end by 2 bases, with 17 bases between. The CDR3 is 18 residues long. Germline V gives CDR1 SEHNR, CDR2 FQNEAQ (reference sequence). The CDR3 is CASSLVVGLGINTGELFF. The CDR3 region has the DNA TGTGCCAGCAGCTTAGTTGTGGGGCTAGGGATCAACACCGGGGAGCTGTTTTTT. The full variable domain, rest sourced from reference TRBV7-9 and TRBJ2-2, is DTGVSQNPRHKITKRGQNVTFRCDPISEHNRLYWYRQTLGQGPEFLTYFQNEAQLEKSRLLSDRFSAERPKGSFSTLEIQRTEQGDSAMYLCASSLVVGLGINTGELFFGEGSRLTVL.

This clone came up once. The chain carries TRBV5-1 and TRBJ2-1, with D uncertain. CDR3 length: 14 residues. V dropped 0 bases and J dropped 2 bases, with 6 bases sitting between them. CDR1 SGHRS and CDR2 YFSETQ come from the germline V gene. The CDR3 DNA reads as TGCGCCAGCAGCTTGGAAGGCACCTACAATGAGCAGTTCTTC. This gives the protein CASSLEGTYNEQFF.

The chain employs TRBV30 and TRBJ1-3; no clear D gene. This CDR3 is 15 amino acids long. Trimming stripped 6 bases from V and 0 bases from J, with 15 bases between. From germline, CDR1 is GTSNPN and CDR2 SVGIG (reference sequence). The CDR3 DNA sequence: TGTGCCTGTACCTCCAGCGGGTACTCTGGAAACACCATATATTTT. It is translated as CACTSSGYSGNTIYF.

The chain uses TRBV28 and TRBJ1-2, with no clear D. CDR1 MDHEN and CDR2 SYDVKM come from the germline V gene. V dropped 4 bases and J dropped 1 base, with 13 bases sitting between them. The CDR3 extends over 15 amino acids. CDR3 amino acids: CASSSTANDNYGYTF. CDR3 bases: TGTGCCAGCAGTTCAACAGCTAACGATAACTATGGCTACACCTTC.

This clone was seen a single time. CDR3 coding DNA: TGTGCCAGCAGGGGACAGGGGGCTAATGAAAAACTGTTTTTT. Translating it yields CASRGQGANEKLFF. This chain links TRBV28 with TRBJ1-4, with 11 bases that match TRBD1. The length of the CDR3 is 14 residues. Germline loops: CDR1 MDHEN, CDR2 SYDVKM. V trimming: 6 bases; J trimming: 3 bases; junction bases outside the gene matches: 0.

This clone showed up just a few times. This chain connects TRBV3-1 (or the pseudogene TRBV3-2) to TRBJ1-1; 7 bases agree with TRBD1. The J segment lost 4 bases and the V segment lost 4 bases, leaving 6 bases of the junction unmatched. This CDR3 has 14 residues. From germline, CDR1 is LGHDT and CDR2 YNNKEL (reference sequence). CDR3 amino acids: CASSLRQGGTEAFF. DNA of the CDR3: TGTGCCAGCAGCCTGAGACAGGGAGGCACTGAAGCTTTCTTT.

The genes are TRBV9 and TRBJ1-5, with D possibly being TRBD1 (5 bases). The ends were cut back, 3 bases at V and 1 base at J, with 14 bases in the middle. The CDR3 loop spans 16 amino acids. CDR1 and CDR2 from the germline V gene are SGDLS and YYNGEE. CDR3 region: CASSEGGDYSNQPQHF. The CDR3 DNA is TGTGCCAGCAGCGAGGGAGGGGATTACAGCAATCAGCCCCAGCATTTT.

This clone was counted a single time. The CDR3 DNA sequence: TGTGCCATCAGTGGGGGGTTTGAGCAGTTCTTC. Translated: CAISGGFEQFF. The chain couples TRBV10-3 to TRBJ2-1; either TRBD1 or TRBD2 may supply D (5 bases each). The V gene's germline CDR1 is ENHRY and CDR2 SYGVKD. This CDR3 comprises 11 residues. V shed 4 bases and J shed 9 bases, with 7 bases lying between them.

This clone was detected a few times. This CDR3 reads CASSHPRQATEAFF. The CDR3 nucleotides are TGCGCCAGCAGCCACCCCCGGCAGGCCACTGAAGCTTTCTTT. This chain uses TRBV4-1 with TRBJ1-1; D gene unclear. V shed 3 bases and J shed 4 bases, with 12 bases lying between them. CDR3 length: 14 amino acids. The germline V gene encodes CDR1 MGHRA and CDR2 YSYEKL.

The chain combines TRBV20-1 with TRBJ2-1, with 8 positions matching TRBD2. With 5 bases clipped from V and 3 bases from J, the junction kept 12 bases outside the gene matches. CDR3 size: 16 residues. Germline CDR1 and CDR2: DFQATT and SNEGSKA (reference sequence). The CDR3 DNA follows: TGCAGTGCTGGTGACGTTCTAGCGGGCATCTACAATGAGCAGTTCTTC. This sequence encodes CSAGDVLAGIYNEQFF.

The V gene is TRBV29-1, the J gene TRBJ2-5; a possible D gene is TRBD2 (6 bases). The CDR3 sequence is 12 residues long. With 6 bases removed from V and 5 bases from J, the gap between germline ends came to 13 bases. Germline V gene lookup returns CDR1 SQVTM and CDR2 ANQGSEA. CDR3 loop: CSVRSGGETQYF. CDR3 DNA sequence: TGCAGCGTCAGGAGCGGAGGGGAGACCCAGTACTTC.

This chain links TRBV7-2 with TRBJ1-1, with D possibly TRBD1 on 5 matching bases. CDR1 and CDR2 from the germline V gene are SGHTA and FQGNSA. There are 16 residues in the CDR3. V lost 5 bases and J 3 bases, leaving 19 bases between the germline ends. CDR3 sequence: CASSQDRDSRDTEAFF. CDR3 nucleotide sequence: TGTGCCAGCAGCCAGGACCGGGACTCGCGGGACACTGAAGCTTTCTTT. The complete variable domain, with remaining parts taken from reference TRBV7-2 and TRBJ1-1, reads GAGVSQSPSNKVTEKGKDVELRCDPISGHTALYWYRQSLGQGLEFLIYFQGNSAPDKSGLPSDRFSAERTGGSVSTLTIQRTQQEDSAVYLCASSQDRDSRDTEAFFGQGTRLTVV.

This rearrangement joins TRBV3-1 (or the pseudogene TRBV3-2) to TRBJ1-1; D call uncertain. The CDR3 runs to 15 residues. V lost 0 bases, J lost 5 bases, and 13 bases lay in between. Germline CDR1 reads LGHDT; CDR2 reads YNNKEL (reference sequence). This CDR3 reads CASSQDRRRATEAFF. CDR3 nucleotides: TGTGCCAGCAGCCAAGATCGTAGGAGGGCAACTGAAGCTTTCTTT.

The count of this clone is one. The CDR3 nucleotides read TGCGCCAGCAGCCAGGGCGCTAGCGGGTATTCGTCAGATACGCAGTATTTT. It translates to CASSQGASGYSSDTQYF. The gene calls are TRBV5-1 and TRBJ2-3; 8 bases match TRBD2. V lost 4 bases and J lost 4; bases outside the gene matches: 14. The CDR3 totals 17 residues. Germline V gene data show CDR1 as SGHRS and CDR2 as YFSETQ.

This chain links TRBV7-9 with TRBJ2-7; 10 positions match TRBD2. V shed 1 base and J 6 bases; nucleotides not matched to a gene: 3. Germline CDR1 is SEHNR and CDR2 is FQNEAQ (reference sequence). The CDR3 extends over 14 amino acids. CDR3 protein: CASSLGLAGSEQYF. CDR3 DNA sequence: TGTGCCAGCAGCTTAGGACTAGCGGGTAGCGAGCAGTACTTC.

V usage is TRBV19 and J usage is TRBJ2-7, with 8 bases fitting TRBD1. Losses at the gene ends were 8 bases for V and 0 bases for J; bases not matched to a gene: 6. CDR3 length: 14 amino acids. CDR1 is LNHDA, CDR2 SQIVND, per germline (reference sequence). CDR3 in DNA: TGTGCCAGTTCTCCGGGACAGGTCTCCTACGAGCAGTACTTC. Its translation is CASSPGQVSYEQYF.

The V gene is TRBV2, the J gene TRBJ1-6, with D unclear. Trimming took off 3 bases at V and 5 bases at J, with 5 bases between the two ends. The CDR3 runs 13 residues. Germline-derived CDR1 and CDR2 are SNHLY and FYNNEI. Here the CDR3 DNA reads TGTGCCAGCAGTGACAGAGATAATTCACCCCTCCACTTT. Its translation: CASSDRDNSPLHF.

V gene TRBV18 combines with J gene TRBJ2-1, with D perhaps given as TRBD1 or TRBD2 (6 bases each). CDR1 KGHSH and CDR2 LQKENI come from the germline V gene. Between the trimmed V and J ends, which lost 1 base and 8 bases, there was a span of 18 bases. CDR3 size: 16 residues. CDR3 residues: CASSPRVAVGGDEQFF. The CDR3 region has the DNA TGTGCCAGCTCACCACGAGTCGCGGTCGGGGGCGATGAGCAGTTCTTC.

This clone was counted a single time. This chain's CDR3 is CASNRDSNTGELFF. DNA for the CDR3: TGCGCCAGCAACCGGGATTCGAACACCGGGGAGCTGTTTTTT. The V and J genes are TRBV5-1 and TRBJ2-2, with TRBD2 as a possible D gene (5 bases). The CDR3 is 14 residues long. The germline V and J ends were trimmed by 6 bases and 0 bases, with 9 bases remaining between them. CDR1 and CDR2 from the germline V gene are SGHRS and YFSETQ.

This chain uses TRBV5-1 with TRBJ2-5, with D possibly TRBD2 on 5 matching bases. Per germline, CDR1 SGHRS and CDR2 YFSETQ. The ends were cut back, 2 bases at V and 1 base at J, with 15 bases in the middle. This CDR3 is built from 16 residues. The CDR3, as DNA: TGCGCCAGCAGCTTCGGGCTGGCGGGTAGCCAAGAGACCCAGTACTTC. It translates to CASSFGLAGSQETQYF.

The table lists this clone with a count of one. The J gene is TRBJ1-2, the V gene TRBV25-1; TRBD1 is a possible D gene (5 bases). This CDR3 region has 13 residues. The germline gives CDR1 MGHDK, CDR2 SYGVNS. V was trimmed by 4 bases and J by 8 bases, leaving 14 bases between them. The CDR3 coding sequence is TGTGCCAGCAGTGCCCCAGGGAGGGGAGGCTACACCTTC. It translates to CASSAPGRGGYTF.

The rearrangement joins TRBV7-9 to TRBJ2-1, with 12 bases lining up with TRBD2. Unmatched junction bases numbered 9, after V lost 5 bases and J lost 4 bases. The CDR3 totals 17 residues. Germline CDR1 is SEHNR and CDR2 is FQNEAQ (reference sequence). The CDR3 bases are TGTGCCAGCAGCCCCGTCCCGACTAGCGGGAGTTACAATGAGCAGTTCTTC. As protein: CASSPVPTSGSYNEQFF.

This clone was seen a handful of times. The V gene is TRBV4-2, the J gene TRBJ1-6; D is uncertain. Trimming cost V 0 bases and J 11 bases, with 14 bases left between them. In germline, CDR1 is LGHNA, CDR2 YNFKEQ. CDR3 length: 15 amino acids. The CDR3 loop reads CASSQDFRVPPPLHF. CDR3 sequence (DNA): TGTGCCAGCAGCCAAGATTTTCGGGTCCCTCCACCCCTCCACTTT.

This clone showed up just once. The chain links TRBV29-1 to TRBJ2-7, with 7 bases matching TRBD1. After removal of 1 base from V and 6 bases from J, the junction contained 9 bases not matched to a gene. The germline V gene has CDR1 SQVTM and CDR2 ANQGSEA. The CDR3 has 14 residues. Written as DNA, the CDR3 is TGCAGCGTTGAAGCTCGACAGGGATCGGGCGAGCAGTACTTC. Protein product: CSVEARQGSGEQYF.

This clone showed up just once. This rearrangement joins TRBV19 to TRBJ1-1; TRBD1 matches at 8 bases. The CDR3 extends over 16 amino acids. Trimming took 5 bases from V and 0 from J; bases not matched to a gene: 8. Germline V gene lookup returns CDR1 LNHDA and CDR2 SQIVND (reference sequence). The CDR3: CASSPLQGEMNTEAFF. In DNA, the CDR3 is TGTGCCAGTAGTCCCCTACAGGGGGAAATGAACACTGAAGCTTTCTTT.

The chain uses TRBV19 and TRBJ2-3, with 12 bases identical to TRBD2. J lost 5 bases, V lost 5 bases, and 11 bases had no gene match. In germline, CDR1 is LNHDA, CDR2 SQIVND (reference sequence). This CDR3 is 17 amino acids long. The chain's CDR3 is CASSSLSASGRGDTQYF. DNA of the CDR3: TGTGCCAGTAGTTCCCTATCGGCTAGCGGGAGGGGAGATACGCAGTATTTT.

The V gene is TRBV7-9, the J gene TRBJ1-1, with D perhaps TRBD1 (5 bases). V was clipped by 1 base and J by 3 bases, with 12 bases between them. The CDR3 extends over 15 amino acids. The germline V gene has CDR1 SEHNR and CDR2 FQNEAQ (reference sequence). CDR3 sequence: CASSLEGPPDTEAFF. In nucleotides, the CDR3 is TGTGCCAGCAGCTTAGAGGGACCCCCCGACACTGAAGCTTTCTTT.